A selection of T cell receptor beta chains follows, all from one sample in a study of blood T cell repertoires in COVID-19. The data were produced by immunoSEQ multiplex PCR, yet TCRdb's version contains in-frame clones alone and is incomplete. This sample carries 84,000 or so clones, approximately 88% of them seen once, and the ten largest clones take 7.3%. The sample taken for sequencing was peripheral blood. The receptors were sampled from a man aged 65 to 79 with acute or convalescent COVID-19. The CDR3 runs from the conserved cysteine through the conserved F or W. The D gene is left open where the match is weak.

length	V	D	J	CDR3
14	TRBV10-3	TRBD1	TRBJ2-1	CAIRTGGPGREQFF
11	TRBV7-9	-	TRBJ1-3	CASSMRNTIYF
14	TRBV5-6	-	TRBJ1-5	CASSLWGTNQPQHF
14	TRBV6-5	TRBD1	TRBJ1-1	CASSLGQMNTEAFF
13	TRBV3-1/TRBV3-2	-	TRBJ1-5	CASSQRSNQPQHF
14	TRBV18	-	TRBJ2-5	CASSPGQPRETQYF
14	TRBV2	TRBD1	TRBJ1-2	CASSPAGQEGRYTF
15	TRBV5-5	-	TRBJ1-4	CASSVSGAANEKLFF
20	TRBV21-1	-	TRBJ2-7	CASSKRSGTSGRKPADEQYF
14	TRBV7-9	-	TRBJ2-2	CASSLGRNTGELFF
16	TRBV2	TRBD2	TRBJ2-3	CASSTWTSGTTDTQYF
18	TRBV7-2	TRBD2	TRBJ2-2	CASSFDRTSGRVTGELFF
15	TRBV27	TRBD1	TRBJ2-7	CASRLGQGPIYEQYF
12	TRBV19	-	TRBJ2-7	CASSNRNHEQYF
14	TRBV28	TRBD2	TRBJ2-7	CASKIRLAANEQYF
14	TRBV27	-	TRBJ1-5	CASSLRQTNQPQHF
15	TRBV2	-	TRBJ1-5	CASSLTDGKGQPQHF
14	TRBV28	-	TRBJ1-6	CASSPGTPNSPLHF
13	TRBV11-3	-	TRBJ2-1	CASSTGEGYEQFF
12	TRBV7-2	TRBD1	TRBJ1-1	CASSIGQGRAFF
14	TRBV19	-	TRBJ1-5	CASISGYSNQPQHF
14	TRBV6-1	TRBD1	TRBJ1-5	CASRPTGGNQPQHF
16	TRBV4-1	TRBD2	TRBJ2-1	CASSPPGGRARNEQFF
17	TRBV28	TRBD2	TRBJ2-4	CASSPNGGRGSKNIQYF
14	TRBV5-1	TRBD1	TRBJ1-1	CASSLGQGWTEAFF
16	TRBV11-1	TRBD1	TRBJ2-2	CASSLNPGGNTGELFF
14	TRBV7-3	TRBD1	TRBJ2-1	CASSPGTGSHEQFF
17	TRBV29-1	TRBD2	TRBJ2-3	CSGGGLAGQSRTDTQYF
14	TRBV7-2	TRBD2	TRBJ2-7	CASSSQGTSGSAYF
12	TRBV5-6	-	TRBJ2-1	CASSPDNNEQFF
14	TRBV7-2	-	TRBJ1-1	CASSPRLSNTEAFF
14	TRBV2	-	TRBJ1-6	CASREWTYNSPLHF
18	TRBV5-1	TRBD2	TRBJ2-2	CASSLLAGSTEGIGELFF
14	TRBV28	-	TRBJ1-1	CASSFGGSNTEAFF
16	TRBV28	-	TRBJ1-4	CASSLPGRGTNEKLFF
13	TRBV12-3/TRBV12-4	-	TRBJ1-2	CASRKDSPYGYTF
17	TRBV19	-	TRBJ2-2	CASRGFDASIQSGELFF
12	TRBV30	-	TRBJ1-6	CAWSLTDSPLHF
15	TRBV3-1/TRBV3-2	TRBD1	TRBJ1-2	CASSYITGGLSGYTF
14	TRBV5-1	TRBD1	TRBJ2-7	CASSRDRSSYEQYF
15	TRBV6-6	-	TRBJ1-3	CASSYDGHSGNTIYF
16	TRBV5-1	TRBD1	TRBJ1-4	CASSPFTGTGDEKLFF
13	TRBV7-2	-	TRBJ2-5	CASSPLAQETQYF
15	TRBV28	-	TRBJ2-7	CASSTIGARVDEQYF
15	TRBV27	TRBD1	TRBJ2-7	CASSWGTGTTYEQYF
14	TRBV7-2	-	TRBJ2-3	CASSSDSNTDTQYF